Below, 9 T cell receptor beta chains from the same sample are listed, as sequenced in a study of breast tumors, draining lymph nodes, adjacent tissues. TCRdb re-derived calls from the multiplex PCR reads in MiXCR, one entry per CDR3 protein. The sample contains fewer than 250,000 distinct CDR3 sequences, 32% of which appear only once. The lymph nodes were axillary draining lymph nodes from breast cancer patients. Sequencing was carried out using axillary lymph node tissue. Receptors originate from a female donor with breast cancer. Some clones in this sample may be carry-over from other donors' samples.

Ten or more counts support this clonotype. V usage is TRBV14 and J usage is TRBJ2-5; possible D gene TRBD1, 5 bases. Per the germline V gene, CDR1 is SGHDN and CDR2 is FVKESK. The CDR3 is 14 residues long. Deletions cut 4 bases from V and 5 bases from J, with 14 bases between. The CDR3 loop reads CASSPRSRVETQYF. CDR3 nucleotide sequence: TGTGCCAGCAGCCCGAGGAGCAGGGTGGAGACCCAGTACTTC.

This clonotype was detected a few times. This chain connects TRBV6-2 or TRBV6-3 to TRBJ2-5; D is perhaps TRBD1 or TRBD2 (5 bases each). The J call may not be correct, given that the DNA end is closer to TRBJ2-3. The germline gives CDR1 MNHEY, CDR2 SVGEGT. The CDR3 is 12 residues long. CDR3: CASSPGGGTQYF. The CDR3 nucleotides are TGTGCCAGCTCACCGGGTGGGGGTACGCAGTATTTT.

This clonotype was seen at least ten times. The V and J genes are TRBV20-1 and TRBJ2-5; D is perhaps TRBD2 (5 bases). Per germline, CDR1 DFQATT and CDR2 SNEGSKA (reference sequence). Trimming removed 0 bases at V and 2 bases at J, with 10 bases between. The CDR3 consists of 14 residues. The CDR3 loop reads CSARDARGQETQYF. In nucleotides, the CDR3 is TGCAGTGCTAGAGATGCTCGGGGTCAAGAGACCCAGTACTTC.

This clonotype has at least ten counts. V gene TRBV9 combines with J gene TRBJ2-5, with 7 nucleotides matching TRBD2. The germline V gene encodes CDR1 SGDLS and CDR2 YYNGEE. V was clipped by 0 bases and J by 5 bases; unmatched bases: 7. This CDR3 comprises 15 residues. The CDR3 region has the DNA TGTGCCAGCAGCGTAGGGGGTAGCGGGCGGGAGACCCAGTACTTC. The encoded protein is CASSVGGSGRETQYF.

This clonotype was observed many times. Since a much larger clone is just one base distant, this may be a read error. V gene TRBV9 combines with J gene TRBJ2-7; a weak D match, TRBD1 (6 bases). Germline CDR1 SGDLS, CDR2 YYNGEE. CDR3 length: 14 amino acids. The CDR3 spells CASSNPGHSYEQSF. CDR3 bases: TGTGCCAGCAGCAATCCGGGACACTCCTACGAGCAGTCCTTC.

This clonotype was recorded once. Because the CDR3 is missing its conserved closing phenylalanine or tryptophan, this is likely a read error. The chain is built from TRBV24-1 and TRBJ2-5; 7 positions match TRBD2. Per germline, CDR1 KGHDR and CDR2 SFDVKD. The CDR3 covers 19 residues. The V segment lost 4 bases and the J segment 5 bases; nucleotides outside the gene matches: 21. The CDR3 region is CATSDPNRTSGRGGETQYC. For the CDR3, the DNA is TGTGCCACCAGTGACCCCAACCGGACTAGTGGGAGAGGCGGTGAGACCCAGTACTGC.

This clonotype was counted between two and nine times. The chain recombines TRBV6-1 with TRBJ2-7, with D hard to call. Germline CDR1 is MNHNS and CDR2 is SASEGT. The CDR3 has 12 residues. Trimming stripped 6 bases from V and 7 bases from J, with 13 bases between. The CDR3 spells CASRRPAREQYF. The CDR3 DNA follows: TGTGCCAGCAGGCGGCCAGCGCGGGAGCAGTACTTC.

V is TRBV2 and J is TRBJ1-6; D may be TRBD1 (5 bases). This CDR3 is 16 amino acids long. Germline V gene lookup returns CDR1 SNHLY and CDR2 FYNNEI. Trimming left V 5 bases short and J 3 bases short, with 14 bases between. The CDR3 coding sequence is TGTGCCAGCAGTCCGGACAAAAGGAACTATAATTCACCCCTCCACTTT. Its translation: CASSPDKRNYNSPLHF.

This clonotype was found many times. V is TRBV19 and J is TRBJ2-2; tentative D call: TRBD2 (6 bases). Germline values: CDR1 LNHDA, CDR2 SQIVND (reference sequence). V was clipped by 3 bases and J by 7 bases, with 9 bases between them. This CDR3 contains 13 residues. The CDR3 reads CASSILGGGELFF. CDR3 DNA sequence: TGTGCCAGTAGTATTTTGGGGGGCGGGGAGCTGTTTTTT.